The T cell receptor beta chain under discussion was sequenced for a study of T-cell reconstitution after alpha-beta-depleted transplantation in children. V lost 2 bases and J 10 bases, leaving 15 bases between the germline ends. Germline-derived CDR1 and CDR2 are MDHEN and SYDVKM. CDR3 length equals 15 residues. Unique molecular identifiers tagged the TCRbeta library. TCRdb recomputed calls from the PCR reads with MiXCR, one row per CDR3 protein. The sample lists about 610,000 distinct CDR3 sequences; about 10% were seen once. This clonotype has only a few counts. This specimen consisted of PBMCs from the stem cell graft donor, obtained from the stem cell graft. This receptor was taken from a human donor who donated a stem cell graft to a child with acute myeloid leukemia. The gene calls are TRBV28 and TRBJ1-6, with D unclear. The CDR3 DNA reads TGTGCCAGCAGTTTAGCCGATCTTCGTCGGTCACCCCTCCACTTT. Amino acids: CASSLADLRRSPLHF.